Each of the 2 T cell receptor beta chains below was sequenced from the same sample in a study of siplizumab effects on memory and regulatory T cells. The table came from immunoSEQ multiplex PCR; TCRdb's copy has only in-frame clones and leaves some out. The sample has about 100,000 clones; roughly 94% are singletons. The source material was Tregs sorted from blood. These receptors all stem from a human donor in good health.

V usage is TRBV2 and J usage is TRBJ2-3, with D unclear. Germline CDR1 reads SNHLY; CDR2 reads FYNNEI. This CDR3 is 12 amino acids long. The V and J ends lost 6 bases and 4 bases respectively, with 8 bases between them. The CDR3 here is CASSQTSDTQYF. CDR3 coding DNA: TGTGCCAGCAGCCAGACGTCAGATACGCAGTATTTT.

This chain links TRBV7-2 with TRBJ2-1; TRBD1 agrees at 8 bases. V gave up 5 bases and J gave up 6 bases; unmatched junction bases: 9. Germline assignment: CDR1 SGHTA and CDR2 FQGNSA. The CDR3 totals 15 residues. The CDR3: CASSLIRTGRNEQFF. The CDR3 DNA reads as TGTGCCAGCAGCCTAATACGGACAGGGCGCAATGAGCAGTTCTTC.